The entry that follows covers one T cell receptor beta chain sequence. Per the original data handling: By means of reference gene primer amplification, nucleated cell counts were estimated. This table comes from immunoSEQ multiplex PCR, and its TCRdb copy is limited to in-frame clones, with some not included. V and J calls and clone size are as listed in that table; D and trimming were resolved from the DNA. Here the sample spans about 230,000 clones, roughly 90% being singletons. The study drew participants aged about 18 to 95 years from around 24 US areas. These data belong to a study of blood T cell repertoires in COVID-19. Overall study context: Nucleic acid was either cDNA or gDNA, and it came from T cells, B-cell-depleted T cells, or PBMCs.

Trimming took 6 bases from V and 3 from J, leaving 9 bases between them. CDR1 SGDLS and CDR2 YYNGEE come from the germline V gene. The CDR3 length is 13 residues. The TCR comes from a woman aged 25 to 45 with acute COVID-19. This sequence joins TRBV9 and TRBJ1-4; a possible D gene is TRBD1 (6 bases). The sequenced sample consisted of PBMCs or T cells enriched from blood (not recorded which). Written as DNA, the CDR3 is TGTGCCAGCATCAGGACAGCTAATGAAAAACTGTTTTTT. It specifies CASIRTANEKLFF.